This T cell receptor (beta chain) stems from a study of T-cell reconstitution after alpha-beta-depleted transplantation in children. This sample's TCRbeta library carried unique molecular identifier barcodes. MiXCR, applied by TCRdb to the PCR reads, yields one record per CDR3 protein. This sample has about 600,000 distinct CDR3 sequences, with 23% found just once. This CDR3 comprises 16 residues. With V trimmed by 0 bases and J by 3 bases, 1 base remained unmatched. Germline V gives CDR1 LGHNA, CDR2 YSLEER. This clonotype was counted only a few times. Its antigen is unidentified. Study-wide points: The origin of high day-60 TCRbeta diversity in some patients lay in surviving recipient T cells and thymic progenitors. There were reportedly several hundred expanded graft clones from which alpha-beta T cells came about two months after transplant. After one year, T-cell counts and TCRbeta diversity mostly came from new T cells.

The source is a boy under three years old who had a stem cell transplant for acute myeloid leukemia, so the T cells may come from the graft donor. The rearrangement joins TRBV4-3 to TRBJ2-1; 11 positions match TRBD2. Sequencing was performed on PBMCs, mostly from graft donor cells, taken 360 days after TCRalphabeta/CD19-depleted stem cell transplant. CDR3 sequence (DNA): TGCGCCAGCAGCCAAGATACTAGCGGGGGCTACAATGAGCAGTTCTTC. Translated: CASSQDTSGGYNEQFF.